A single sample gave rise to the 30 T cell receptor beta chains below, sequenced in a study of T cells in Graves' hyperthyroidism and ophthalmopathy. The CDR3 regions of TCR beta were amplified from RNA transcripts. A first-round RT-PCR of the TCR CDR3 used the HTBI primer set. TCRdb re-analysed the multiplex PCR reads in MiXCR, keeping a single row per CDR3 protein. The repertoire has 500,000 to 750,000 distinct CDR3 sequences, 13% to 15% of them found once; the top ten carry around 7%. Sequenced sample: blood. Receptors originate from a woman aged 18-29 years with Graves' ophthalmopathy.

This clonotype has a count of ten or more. CDR3 in amino acids: CASSPDGGIRGYEQYF. The CDR3 DNA sequence: TGTGCCAGCAGCCCGGACGGGGGCATTAGGGGCTACGAGCAGTACTTC. The chain combines TRBV28 with TRBJ2-7; D may match TRBD1 or TRBD2 (6 bases each). From germline, CDR1 is MDHEN and CDR2 SYDVKM. Between the trimmed V and J ends, which lost 6 bases and 3 bases, there was a span of 21 bases. The CDR3 runs to 16 residues.

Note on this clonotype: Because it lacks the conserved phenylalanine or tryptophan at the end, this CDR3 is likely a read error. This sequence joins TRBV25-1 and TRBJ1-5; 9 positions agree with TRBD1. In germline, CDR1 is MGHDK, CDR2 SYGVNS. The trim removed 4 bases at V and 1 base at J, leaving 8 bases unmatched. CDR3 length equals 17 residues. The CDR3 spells CASSGRRDRESNQPQHL. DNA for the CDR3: TGTGCCAGCAGTGGTCGCCGGGACAGGGAGAGCAATCAGCCCCAGCATCTT.

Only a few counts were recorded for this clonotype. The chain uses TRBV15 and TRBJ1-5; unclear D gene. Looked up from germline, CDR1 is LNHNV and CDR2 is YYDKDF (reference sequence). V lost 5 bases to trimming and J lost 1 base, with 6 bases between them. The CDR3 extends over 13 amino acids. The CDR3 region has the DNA TGTGCCACCAGCGGTACCAGCAATCAGCCCCAGCATTTT. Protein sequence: CATSGTSNQPQHF.

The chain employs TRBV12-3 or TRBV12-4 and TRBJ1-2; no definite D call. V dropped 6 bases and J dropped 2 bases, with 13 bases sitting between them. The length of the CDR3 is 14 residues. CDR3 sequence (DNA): TGTGCCAGCAGCCCAAACTCACCAAACTATGGCTACACCTTC. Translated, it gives CASSPNSPNYGYTF.

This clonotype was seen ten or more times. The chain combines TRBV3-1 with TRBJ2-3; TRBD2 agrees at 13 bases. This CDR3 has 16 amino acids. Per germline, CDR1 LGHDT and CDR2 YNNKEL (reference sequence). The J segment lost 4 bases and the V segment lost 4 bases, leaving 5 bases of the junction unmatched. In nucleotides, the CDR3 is TGTGCCAGCAGCCGGACTAGCGGGAGTGTCTCAGATACGCAGTATTTT. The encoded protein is CASSRTSGSVSDTQYF.

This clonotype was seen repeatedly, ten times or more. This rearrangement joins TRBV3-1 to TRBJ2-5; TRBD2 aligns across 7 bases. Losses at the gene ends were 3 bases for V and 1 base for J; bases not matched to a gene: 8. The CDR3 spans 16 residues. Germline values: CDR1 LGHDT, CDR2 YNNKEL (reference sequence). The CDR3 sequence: CASSHQAGLTQETQYF. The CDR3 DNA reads TGTGCCAGCAGCCATCAGGCGGGACTAACCCAAGAGACCCAGTACTTC.

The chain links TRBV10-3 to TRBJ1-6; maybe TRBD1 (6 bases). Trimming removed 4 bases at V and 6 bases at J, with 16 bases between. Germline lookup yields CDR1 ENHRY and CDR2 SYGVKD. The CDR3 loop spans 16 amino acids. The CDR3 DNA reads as TGTGCCATCAGTGCTGAAGGGGGGCCCTCTAATTCACCCCTCCACTTT. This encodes CAISAEGGPSNSPLHF.

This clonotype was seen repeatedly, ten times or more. The DNA of the CDR3 is TGTGCCAGCAGCGAAGACGGTGCAACTAATGAAAAACTGTTTTTT. It is translated as CASSEDGATNEKLFF. The chain joins TRBV7-9 to TRBJ1-4; D unclear. The CDR3 is 15 amino acids. Germline CDR1 reads SEHNR; CDR2 reads FQNEAQ (reference sequence). The V and J ends lost 5 bases and 0 bases respectively, with 10 bases between them. The full variable domain, in which reference TRBV7-9 and TRBJ1-4 provide the parts outside the CDR3, is DTGVSQNPRHKITKRGQNVTFRCDPISEHNRLYWYRQTLGQGPEFLTYFQNEAQLEKSRLLSDRFSAERPKGSFSTLEIQRTEQGDSAMYLCASSEDGATNEKLFFGSGTQLSVL.

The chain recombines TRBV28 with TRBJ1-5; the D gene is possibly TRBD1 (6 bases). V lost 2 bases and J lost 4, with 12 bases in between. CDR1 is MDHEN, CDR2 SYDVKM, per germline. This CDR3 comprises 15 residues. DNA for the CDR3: TGTGCCAGCAGTTTAACGCTACAGGGAAATCAGCCCCAGCATTTT. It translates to CASSLTLQGNQPQHF.

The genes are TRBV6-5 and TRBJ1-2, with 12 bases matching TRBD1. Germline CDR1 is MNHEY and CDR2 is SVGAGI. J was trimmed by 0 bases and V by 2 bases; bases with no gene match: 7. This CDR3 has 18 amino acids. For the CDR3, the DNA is TGTGCCAGCAGTTACCCGGCGGGACAGGGGGCGGCTAACTATGGCTACACCTTC. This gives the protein CASSYPAGQGAANYGYTF.

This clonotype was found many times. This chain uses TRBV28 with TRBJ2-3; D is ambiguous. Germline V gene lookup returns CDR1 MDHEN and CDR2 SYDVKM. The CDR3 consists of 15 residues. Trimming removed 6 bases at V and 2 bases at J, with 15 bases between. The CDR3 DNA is TGTGCCAGCAGATCAACACGACGGTTCACAGATACGCAGTATTTT. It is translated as CASRSTRRFTDTQYF.

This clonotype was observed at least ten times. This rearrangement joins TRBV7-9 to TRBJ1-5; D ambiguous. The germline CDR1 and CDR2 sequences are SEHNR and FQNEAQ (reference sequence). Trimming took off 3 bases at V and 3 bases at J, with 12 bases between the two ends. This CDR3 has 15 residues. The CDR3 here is CASSLGWDSNQPQHF. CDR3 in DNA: TGTGCCAGCAGCTTGGGTTGGGATTCCAATCAGCCCCAGCATTTT.

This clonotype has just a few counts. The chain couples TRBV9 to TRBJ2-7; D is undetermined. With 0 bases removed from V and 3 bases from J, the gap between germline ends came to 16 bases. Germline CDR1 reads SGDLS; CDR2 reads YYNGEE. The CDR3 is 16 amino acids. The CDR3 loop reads CASSVELRSARYEQYF. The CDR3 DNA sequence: TGTGCCAGCAGCGTAGAGCTCCGTTCGGCGCGCTACGAGCAGTACTTC.

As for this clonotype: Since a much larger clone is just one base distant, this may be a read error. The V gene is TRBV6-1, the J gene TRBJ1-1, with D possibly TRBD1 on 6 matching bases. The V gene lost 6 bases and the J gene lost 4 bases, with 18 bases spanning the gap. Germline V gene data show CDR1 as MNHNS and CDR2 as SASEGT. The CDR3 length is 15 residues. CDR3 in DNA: TGTGCCAGCAGACGCACAAGGGGGGGGGGCACTGAAGCTTTCTTT. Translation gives CASRRTRGGGTEAFF.

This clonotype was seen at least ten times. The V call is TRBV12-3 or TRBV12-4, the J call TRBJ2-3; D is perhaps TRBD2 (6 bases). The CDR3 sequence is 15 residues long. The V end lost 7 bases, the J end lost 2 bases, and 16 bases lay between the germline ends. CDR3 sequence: CASTPLAIYTDTQYF. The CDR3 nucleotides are TGTGCCAGCACCCCCCTAGCGATCTACACAGATACGCAGTATTTT.

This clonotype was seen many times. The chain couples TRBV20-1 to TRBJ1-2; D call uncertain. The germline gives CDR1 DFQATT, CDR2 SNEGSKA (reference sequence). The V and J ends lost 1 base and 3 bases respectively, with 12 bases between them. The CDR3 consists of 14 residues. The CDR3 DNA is TGCAGTGCTAGAGGTAACAGACAAGACTATGGCTACACCTTC. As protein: CSARGNRQDYGYTF.

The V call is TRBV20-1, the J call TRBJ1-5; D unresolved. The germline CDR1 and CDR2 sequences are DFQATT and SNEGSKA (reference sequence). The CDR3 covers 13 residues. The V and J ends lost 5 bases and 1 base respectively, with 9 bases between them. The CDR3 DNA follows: TGCAGTGCTCTTGAGGGAAGCAATCAGCCCCAGCATTTT. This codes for CSALEGSNQPQHF.

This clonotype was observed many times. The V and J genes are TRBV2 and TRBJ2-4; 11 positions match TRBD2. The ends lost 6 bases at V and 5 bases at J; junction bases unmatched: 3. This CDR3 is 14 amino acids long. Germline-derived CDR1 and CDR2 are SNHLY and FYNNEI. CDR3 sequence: CASRTGLAENIQYF. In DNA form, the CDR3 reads TGTGCCAGCAGGACGGGACTAGCGGAAAACATTCAGTACTTC. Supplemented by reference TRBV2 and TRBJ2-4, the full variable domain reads EPEVTQTPSHQVTQMGQEVILRCVPISNHLYFYWYRQILGQKVEFLVSFYNNEISEKSEIFDDQFSVERPDGSNFTLKIRSTKLEDSAMYFCASRTGLAENIQYFGAGTRLSVL.

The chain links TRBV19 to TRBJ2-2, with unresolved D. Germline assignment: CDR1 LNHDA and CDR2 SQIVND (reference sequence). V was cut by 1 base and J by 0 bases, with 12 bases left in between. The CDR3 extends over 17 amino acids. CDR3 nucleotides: TGTGCCAGTAGTATAGGTCGGGCCTCAACGAACACCGGGGAGCTGTTTTTT. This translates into CASSIGRASTNTGELFF.

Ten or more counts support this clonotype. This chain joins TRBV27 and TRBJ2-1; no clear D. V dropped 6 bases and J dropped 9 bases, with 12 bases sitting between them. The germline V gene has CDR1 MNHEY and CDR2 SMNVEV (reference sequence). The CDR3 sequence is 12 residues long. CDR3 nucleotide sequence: TGTGCCAGCAGACACTCCGCCGGTGAGCAGTTCTTC. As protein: CASRHSAGEQFF.

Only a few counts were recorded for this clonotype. CDR3 coding DNA: TGTGCCAGCAGCTATAACAGGATGGAAGAGACCCAGTACTTC. It specifies CASSYNRMEETQYF. The V gene is TRBV7-9, the J gene TRBJ2-5; D might be TRBD1 (5 bases). Germline assignment: CDR1 SEHNR and CDR2 FQNEAQ (reference sequence). The V end was cut by 4 bases, the J end by 3 bases, with 12 bases between. This CDR3 has 14 residues.

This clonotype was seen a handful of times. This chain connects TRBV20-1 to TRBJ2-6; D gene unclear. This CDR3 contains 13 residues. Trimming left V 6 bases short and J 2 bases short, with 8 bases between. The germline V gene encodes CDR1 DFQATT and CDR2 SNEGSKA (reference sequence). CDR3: CSAEEPGANVLTF. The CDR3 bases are TGCAGTGCCGAGGAACCTGGGGCCAACGTCCTGACTTTC.

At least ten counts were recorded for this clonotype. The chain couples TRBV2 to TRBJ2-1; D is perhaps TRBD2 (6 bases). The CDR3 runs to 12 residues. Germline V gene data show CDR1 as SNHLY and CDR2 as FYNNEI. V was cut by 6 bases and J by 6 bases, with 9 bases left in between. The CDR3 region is CASRGLRNEQFF. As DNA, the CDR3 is TGTGCCAGCAGAGGACTACGCAATGAGCAGTTCTTC.

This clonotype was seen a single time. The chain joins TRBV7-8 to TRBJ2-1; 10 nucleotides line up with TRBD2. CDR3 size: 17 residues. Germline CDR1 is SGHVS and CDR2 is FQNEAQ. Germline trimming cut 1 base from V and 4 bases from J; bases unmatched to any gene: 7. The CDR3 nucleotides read TGTGCCAGCAGCTTAGGTTCCGGGACTAGCGTTTACAATGAGCAGTTCTTC. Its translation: CASSLGSGTSVYNEQFF.

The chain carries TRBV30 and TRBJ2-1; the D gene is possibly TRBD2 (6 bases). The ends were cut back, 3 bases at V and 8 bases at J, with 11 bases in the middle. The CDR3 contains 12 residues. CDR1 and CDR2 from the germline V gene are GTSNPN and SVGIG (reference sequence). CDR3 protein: CAWRFPGDEQFF. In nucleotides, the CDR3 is TGTGCCTGGAGGTTCCCGGGGGATGAGCAGTTCTTC.

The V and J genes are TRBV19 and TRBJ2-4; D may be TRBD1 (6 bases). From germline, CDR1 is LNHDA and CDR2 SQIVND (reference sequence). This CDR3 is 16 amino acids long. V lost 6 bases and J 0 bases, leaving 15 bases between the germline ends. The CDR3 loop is CASSPWGQLAKNIQYF. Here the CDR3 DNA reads TGTGCCAGTAGCCCTTGGGGGCAACTAGCCAAAAACATTCAGTACTTC.

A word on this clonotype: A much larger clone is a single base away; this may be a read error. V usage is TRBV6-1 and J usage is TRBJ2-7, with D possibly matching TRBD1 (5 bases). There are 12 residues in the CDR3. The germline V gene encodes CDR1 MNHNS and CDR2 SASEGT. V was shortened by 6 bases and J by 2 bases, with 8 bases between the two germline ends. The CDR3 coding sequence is TGTGCCAGCAGCGACAGTACCTACGAGCAGTACTTC. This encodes CASSDSTYEQYF.

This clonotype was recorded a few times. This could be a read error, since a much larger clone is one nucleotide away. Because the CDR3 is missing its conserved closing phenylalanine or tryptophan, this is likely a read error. The CDR3 sequence: CASSRGETEAFL. CDR3 sequence (DNA): TGTGCCAGCAGTCGAGGGGAGACTGAAGCTTTCCTT. The chain combines TRBV27 with TRBJ1-1, with D perhaps matching TRBD1 (5 bases). Germline assignment: CDR1 MNHEY and CDR2 SMNVEV (reference sequence). With 5 bases removed from V and 5 bases from J, the gap between germline ends came to 9 bases. CDR3 size: 12 residues.

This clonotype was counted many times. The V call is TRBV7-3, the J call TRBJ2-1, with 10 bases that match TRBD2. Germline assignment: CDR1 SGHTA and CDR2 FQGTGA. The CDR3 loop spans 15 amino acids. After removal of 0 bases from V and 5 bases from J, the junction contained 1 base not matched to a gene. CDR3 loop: CASSLTGLANNEQFF. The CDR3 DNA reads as TGTGCCAGCAGCTTAACGGGACTAGCGAACAATGAGCAGTTCTTC.

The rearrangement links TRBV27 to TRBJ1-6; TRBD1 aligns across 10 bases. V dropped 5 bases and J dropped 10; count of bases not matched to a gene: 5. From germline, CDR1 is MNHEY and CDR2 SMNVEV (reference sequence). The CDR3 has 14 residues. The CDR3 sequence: CASSPGTGVSPLHF. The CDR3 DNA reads TGTGCCAGCAGTCCCGGGACAGGGGTATCACCCCTCCACTTT.